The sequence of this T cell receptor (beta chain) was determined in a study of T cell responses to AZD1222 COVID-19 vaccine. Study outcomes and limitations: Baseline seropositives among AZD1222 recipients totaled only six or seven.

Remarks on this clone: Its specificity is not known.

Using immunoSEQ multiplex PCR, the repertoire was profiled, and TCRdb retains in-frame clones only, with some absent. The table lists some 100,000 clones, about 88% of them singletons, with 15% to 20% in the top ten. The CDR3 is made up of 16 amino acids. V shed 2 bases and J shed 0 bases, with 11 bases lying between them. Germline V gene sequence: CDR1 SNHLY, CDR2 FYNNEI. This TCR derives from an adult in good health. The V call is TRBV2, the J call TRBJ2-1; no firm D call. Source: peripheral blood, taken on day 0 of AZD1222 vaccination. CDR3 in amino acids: CASSERGFSSYNEQFF. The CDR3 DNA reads TGTGCCAGCAGTGAACGAGGATTTAGCTCCTACAATGAGCAGTTCTTC.